The source of this T cell receptor beta chain is a study of cytomegalovirus exposure and HLA in healthy donors. Overall study results and limits: CMV antigen specificity of three CMV-associated chains was confirmed in vitro. There were 150 or so TCR beta chains listed as cytomegalovirus-associated.

In the PCR, 60 Vbeta and 13 Jbeta primers were used. Profiling relied on immunoSEQ multiplex PCR, and the TCRdb table lists in-frame clones only, not all of them. The sample shows some 140,000 clones, over 70% of them seen only once. Each donor was nominally healthy when sampled (though unrecorded immune exposures were likely). This CDR3 is 14 amino acids long. The V end was cut by 4 bases, the J end by 9 bases, with 13 bases between. Germline V gene lookup returns CDR1 MGHRA and CDR2 YSYEKL. This clone was seen a handful of times. As yet, its antigen is unknown. The sample comprised PBMCs. The chain combines TRBV4-1 with TRBJ1-6; possible D gene TRBD1, 5 bases. The source of this sequence is a man younger than 40 in good health and CMV-seropositive. The DNA for the CDR3 is TGCGCCAGCAGCCCGGCAGGGCTAGGTTCACCCCTCCACTTT. This translates into CASSPAGLGSPLHF.